The 18 T cell receptor beta chains listed next were all sequenced from one sample in a study of T cells in Graves' hyperthyroidism and ophthalmopathy. TCR beta CDR3 regions were amplified from RNA transcripts. Carried out on the TCR CDR3, a first-round RT-PCR used the HTBI primer set. MiXCR, applied by TCRdb to the multiplex PCR reads, yields one record per CDR3 protein. Of under 400,000 distinct CDR3 sequences listed, roughly 13% are singletons. Sequencing was performed on blood. The source is a woman aged 55-70 years with Graves' hyperthyroidism.

This clonotype was seen a handful of times. The chain's CDR3 is CAWSVDTGDSYEQYF. For the CDR3, the DNA is TGTGCCTGGAGTGTGGATACAGGGGATTCCTACGAGCAGTACTTC. The chain combines TRBV30 with TRBJ2-7; TRBD1 matches at 7 bases. The CDR3 runs to 15 residues. V lost 0 bases and J lost 1; bases outside the gene matches: 6. Germline CDR1 reads GTSNPN; CDR2 reads SVGIG (reference sequence).

This clonotype showed up many times. The chain combines TRBV11-2 with TRBJ2-2; D gene unclear. Germline CDR1 SGHAT, CDR2 FQNNGV. There are 12 residues in the CDR3. V dropped 8 bases and J dropped 3 bases, with 7 bases sitting between them. CDR3 amino acids: CASRAYTGELFF. As DNA, the CDR3 is TGTGCCAGCCGGGCCTACACCGGGGAGCTGTTTTTT.

This chain links TRBV6-2 or TRBV6-3 with TRBJ1-2, with D possibly TRBD1 on 5 matching bases. V shed 4 bases and J shed 6 bases, with 9 bases lying between them. Germline V gene lookup returns CDR1 MNHEY and CDR2 SVGEGT. CDR3 length: 12 amino acids. The DNA of the CDR3 is TGTGCCAGCAGTTTATCAGGGCATGGCTACACCTTC. Its protein product is CASSLSGHGYTF.

This clonotype was seen many times. V gene TRBV7-9 combines with J gene TRBJ1-2; D is unclear. V lost 8 bases to trimming and J lost 0 bases, with 13 bases between them. The CDR3 is made up of 14 amino acids. Germline CDR1 reads SEHNR; CDR2 reads FQNEAQ (reference sequence). CDR3 residues: CASRARPSNYGYTF. The CDR3, as DNA: TGTGCCAGCCGGGCCAGACCATCTAACTATGGCTACACCTTC.

This clonotype was observed many times. The genes are TRBV27 and TRBJ2-7; TRBD2 agrees at 8 bases. The V gene end was trimmed by 8 bases and the J gene end by 5 bases; junction bases not matched to a gene: 11. The germline V gene has CDR1 MNHEY and CDR2 SMNVEV (reference sequence). This CDR3 contains 14 residues. CDR3 nucleotide sequence: TGTGCCAGCCCAAGCCCAGCGGGAGTGGACGAGCAGTACTTC. This sequence encodes CASPSPAGVDEQYF.

This clonotype was seen more than once but under ten times. A much larger clone is a single base away; this may be a read error. The rearrangement joins TRBV10-3 to TRBJ2-1, with 8 bases matching TRBD2. Germline CDR1 and CDR2: ENHRY and SYGVKD. The CDR3 has 18 residues. Trimming took 4 bases from V and 1 from J; bases not matched to a gene: 12. CDR3 nucleotide sequence: TGTGCCATCAGTGGGTCCTCCGGACTAGCCGAGTCCTACAATGAGCAGTTCTTC. It translates to CAISGSSGLAESYNEQFF.

This clonotype was counted a few times. The chain is built from TRBV6-1 and TRBJ1-1; 9 bases align to TRBD1. J gave up 2 bases and V 5 bases, and 6 bases lay outside the gene matches. The CDR3 has 15 amino acids. Germline V gives CDR1 MNHNS, CDR2 SASEGT. DNA of the CDR3: TGTGCCAGCAGTTCGGACAGGGGTTCTAACACTGAAGCTTTCTTT. Its translation: CASSSDRGSNTEAFF.

This clonotype was picked up many times. The rearrangement uses TRBV14 and TRBJ1-1, with D possibly TRBD1 on 5 matching bases. CDR1 is SGHDN, CDR2 FVKESK, per germline. Trimming took 4 bases from V and 1 from J, leaving 13 bases between them. The CDR3 spans 15 residues. This CDR3 reads CASSLGGGENTEAFF. DNA of the CDR3: TGTGCCAGCAGCCTTGGGGGGGGAGAGAACACTGAAGCTTTCTTT.

This clonotype appeared a single time. V is TRBV11-2 and J is TRBJ1-1; D uncertain. In germline, CDR1 is SGHAT, CDR2 FQNNGV. This CDR3 has 15 amino acids. V shed 2 bases and J shed 5 bases, with 15 bases lying between them. This CDR3 is CASSLNRRGRTEAFF. The CDR3 DNA reads TGTGCCAGCAGCTTAAATCGGCGTGGGAGGACTGAAGCTTTCTTT.

To note about this clonotype: This clone may be a read error of a much larger clone one base away. The V gene is TRBV13, the J gene TRBJ1-1; 11 bases agree with TRBD1. This CDR3 has 18 residues. CDR1 is PRHDT and CDR2 is FYEKMQ in the germline V gene (reference sequence). The CDR3 DNA follows: TGTGCCAGCAGCCCACAAGTTAAGCCGGGACAGGGGGGAACTGAAGCTCTCTTT. Translated, it gives CASSPQVKPGQGGTEALF.

This clonotype has just a few counts. V and J are TRBV6-1 and TRBJ1-2, with D possibly matching TRBD1 (5 bases). CDR1 MNHNS and CDR2 SASEGT come from the germline V gene. Trimming pared 5 bases from V and 3 bases from J, leaving 13 bases between. The CDR3 loop spans 14 amino acids. For the CDR3, the DNA is TGTGCCAGCAGTCCCCGGGACCCCTACTATGGCTACACCTTC. This sequence encodes CASSPRDPYYGYTF.

This clonotype was counted only a few times. A junction boundary mismatches the germline segment, possibly from a read error. The CDR3 DNA reads as TGTGCCAGCAGTGAATACGGGGTGTCCCTTACAATAACCTACGAGCGGTACTTC. Its protein product is CASSEYGVSLTITYERYF. The chain joins TRBV11-2 to TRBJ2-7; a possible D gene is TRBD2 (5 bases). Germline assignment: CDR1 SGHAT and CDR2 FQNNGV. The length of the CDR3 is 18 residues.

CDR3 sequence (DNA): TGTGCCAGCAGCTTAGGCATCTATCCGACCGAGACCCAGTACTTC. This sequence encodes CASSLGIYPTETQYF. The chain recombines TRBV7-9 with TRBJ2-5; D gene unclear. CDR1 SEHNR and CDR2 FQNEAQ come from the germline V gene (reference sequence). The CDR3 is 15 residues long. The germline V and J ends were trimmed by 1 base and 5 bases, with 14 bases remaining between them.

This clonotype was recorded at least ten times. The J gene is TRBJ2-3, the V gene TRBV5-6; 8 bases are a match to TRBD2. Germline CDR1 and CDR2: SGHDT and YYEEEE. The CDR3 is 16 amino acids. With 4 bases clipped from V and 1 base from J, the junction kept 8 bases outside the gene matches. The chain's CDR3 is CASSLPGTRGTDTQYF. The CDR3 DNA follows: TGTGCCAGCAGCCTTCCCGGGACTAGGGGCACAGATACGCAGTATTTT.

J is TRBJ2-2 and V is TRBV5-1; TRBD2 matches 10 bases. V was clipped by 3 bases and J by 4 bases; unmatched bases: 9. Germline V gene lookup returns CDR1 SGHRS and CDR2 YFSETQ. The CDR3 length is 17 residues. CDR3 residues: CASSYSGTSAITGELFF. The CDR3 nucleotides read TGCGCCAGCAGCTATTCCGGGACTAGCGCCATCACCGGGGAGCTGTTTTTT. The whole variable domain, filled in from reference TRBV5-1 and TRBJ2-2, reads KAGVTQTPRYLIKTRGQQVTLSCSPISGHRSVSWYQQTPGQGLQFLFEYFSETQRNKGNFPGRFSGRQFSNSRSEMNVSTLELGDSALYLCASSYSGTSAITGELFFGEGSRLTVL.

This clonotype was observed many times. This sequence joins TRBV28 and TRBJ2-3; 7 bases are shared with TRBD2. Germline V gene lookup returns CDR1 MDHEN and CDR2 SYDVKM. This CDR3 has 15 amino acids. The V segment lost 5 bases and the J segment 0 bases; nucleotides outside the gene matches: 5. CDR3 nucleotide sequence: TGTGCCAGCAGTGACACGGGAGGTAGCACAGATACGCAGTATTTT. Translated, it gives CASSDTGGSTDTQYF.

This clonotype was recorded at least ten times. The chain combines TRBV6-1 with TRBJ2-3; 9 bases agree with TRBD2. V lost 6 bases and J lost 4; bases outside the gene matches: 11. The CDR3 is 16 amino acids. Germline loops: CDR1 MNHNS, CDR2 SASEGT. The CDR3 here is CASSPLAGRGPDTQYF. The DNA for the CDR3 is TGTGCCAGCAGCCCCCTAGCGGGGAGGGGGCCAGATACGCAGTATTTT.

V and J are TRBV5-1 and TRBJ2-7; 8 bases map to TRBD1. V shed 2 bases and J 2 bases; nucleotides not matched to a gene: 12. Germline V gene sequence: CDR1 SGHRS, CDR2 YFSETQ. CDR3 length equals 17 residues. The CDR3 nucleotides read TGCGCCAGCAGCTTCAACCCTAGACAGGGGTCGGCCTACGAGCAGTACTTC. Protein product: CASSFNPRQGSAYEQYF.